One sample yielded the 2 T cell receptor beta chains listed below, sequenced in a study of PD-L1 blockade in urothelial cancer. The sample's time point: peripheral blood 6 weeks after treatment start. The protocol was immunoSEQ multiplex PCR, while the TCRdb copy is restricted to in-frame clones and leaves out a portion. The table has approximately 38,000 clones, around nine tenths seen once. This sample comprised PBMCs, obtained around atezolizumab (anti-PD-L1) treatment. The receptors were sampled from a man in his 60s with urothelial cancer.

This chain links TRBV20-1 with TRBJ2-2; D gene unclear. The CDR3 is made up of 11 amino acids. Germline CDR1 DFQATT, CDR2 SNEGSKA (reference sequence). V dropped 2 bases and J dropped 5 bases, with 3 bases sitting between them. CDR3: CSARQTGELFF. Here the CDR3 DNA reads TGCAGTGCTAGACAGACCGGGGAGCTGTTTTTT.

J is TRBJ2-5 and V is TRBV5-4; TRBD2 matches at 11 bases. The CDR3 contains 14 residues. Germline V CDR1 and CDR2: SGHNT, YYREEE (reference sequence). The V segment lost 5 bases and the J segment 4 bases; nucleotides outside the gene matches: 4. CDR3 sequence (DNA): TGTGCCAGCAGACCCGGACTAGCGGGAGAGACCCAGTACTTC. It translates to CASRPGLAGETQYF.